This TCR beta chain came from a study of PD-L1 blockade in urothelial cancer. Study at large: Atezolizumab at 1,200 mg intravenously every 3 weeks was started by patients in 2014. About nine tenths of the roughly 30 patients comprised males who had bladder-origin urothelial cancer. Each patient had 0 to 3 earlier chemotherapy regimens.

Regarding time point: pretreatment peripheral blood. The CDR3 length is 15 residues. Germline V gene sequence: CDR1 SGHRS, CDR2 YFSETQ. J gave up 1 base and V 3 bases, and 3 bases lay outside the gene matches. With regard to this clone: What it recognizes is unknown.

The repertoire was sequenced with immunoSEQ multiplex PCR; TCRdb's copy has only in-frame clones and lacks some. The repertoire holds tens of thousands of clones, with roughly 84% as singletons. Study results and limitations: Durable-benefit patients showed greater tumor-associated blood clone expansion at 3 weeks.

The specimen was PBMCs, collected around atezolizumab (anti-PD-L1) treatment. V gene TRBV5-1 combines with J gene TRBJ1-2, with TRBD1 matching 10 bases. The sequence derives from a man aged 60-69 years with urothelial cancer. For the CDR3, the DNA is TGCGCCAGCAGCTCGGGGACAGGGGTTAACTATGGCTACACCTTC. It is translated as CASSSGTGVNYGYTF. The complete variable domain, with remaining parts taken from reference TRBV5-1 and TRBJ1-2, reads KAGVTQTPRYLIKTRGQQVTLSCSPISGHRSVSWYQQTPGQGLQFLFEYFSETQRNKGNFPGRFSGRQFSNSRSEMNVSTLELGDSALYLCASSSGTGVNYGYTFGSGTRLTVV.